This paragraph covers one T cell receptor (beta chain) sequence. Germline loops: CDR1 KGHSH, CDR2 LQKENI. The CDR3 is 14 residues long. V lost 3 bases and J lost 6, with 14 bases in between. This sample stems from a study of blood T cell repertoires in COVID-19. Study-level background: Sites across the United States, Italy and Spain contributed samples from acute and convalescent COVID-19.

As handled by the study authors: By means of reference gene primer amplification, nucleated cell counts were estimated. Repertoires were generated with immunoSEQ multiplex PCR, while TCRdb's copy carries only in-frame clones and drops some. Clone size and V and J calls were adopted from that table, with D and trimming inferred from the DNA. Among about 210,000 clones listed, 70% to 90% were seen once. This chain uses TRBV18 with TRBJ1-2; D is undetermined. The TCR comes from a man aged 40-49 years who had recovered from COVID-19. The specimen sequenced was PBMCs or T cells enriched from blood (not recorded which). The CDR3 nucleotides read TGTGCCAGCTCACCCGGGGTAGGAGTAAATGGCTACACCTTC. This encodes CASSPGVGVNGYTF. The full variable domain, rest sourced from reference TRBV18 and TRBJ1-2, is NAGVMQNPRHLVRRRGQEARLRCSPMKGHSHVYWYRQLPEEGLKFMVYLQKENIIDESGMPKERFSAEFPKEGPSILRIQQVVRGDSAAYFCASSPGVGVNGYTFGSGTRLTVV.